Below, 6 T cell receptor beta chains from the same sample are listed, as sequenced in a study of blood T cell repertoires in COVID-19 (dated by TCRdb to 2020 to 2021). Libraries came from the immunoSEQ multiplex PCR assay. The immuneACCESS repertoire file appears here via TCRdb, limited to in-frame rearrangements. These files lack a portion of the clones; in checked studies, under half of the deficit traces to unresolved V genes, and the cause of the others is not known. This sample holds approximately 250,000 clones; around 83% were observed only once. The ten largest clones add up to over 1.2% of the sample. Sequenced material: peripheral blood. Receptor source: a woman between 40 and 50 years old who had recovered from COVID-19.

V and J are TRBV21-1 and TRBJ1-5; no DNA check was done on the table's D call, TRBD1. TRBV21-1 is described as a pseudogene. This CDR3 comprises 18 residues. The CDR3 is CASSKWGPMRRRIQPQHF. The CDR3 nucleotides are TGTGCCAGCAGCAAATGGGGGCCGATGAGGCGGAGGATACAGCCCCAGCATTTT.

The chain has TRBV7-9 and TRBJ2-7; D is ambiguous. Germline V gene sequence: CDR1 SEHNR, CDR2 FQNEAQ (reference sequence). V lost 6 bases and J lost 3, with 6 bases in between. The CDR3 covers 11 residues. The CDR3: CASSLFYEQYF. The CDR3 coding sequence is TGTGCCAGCAGTCTCTTCTACGAGCAGTACTTC.

The V gene is TRBV6-5, the J gene TRBJ1-2; D perhaps matches TRBD1 (6 bases). The CDR3 loop spans 14 amino acids. V was cut by 6 bases and J by 4 bases, with 15 bases left in between. Germline-derived CDR1 and CDR2 are MNHEY and SVGAGI. This CDR3 is CASRDHRAGYGYTF. DNA for the CDR3: TGTGCCAGCAGGGACCACAGGGCAGGCTATGGCTACACCTTC.

V is TRBV5-6 and J is TRBJ2-7, with D maybe TRBD2 (5 bases). The germline V gene encodes CDR1 SGHDT and CDR2 YYEEEE. CDR3 length: 18 amino acids. V was pared by 4 bases and J by 7 bases, with 30 bases between. The CDR3 spells CASSPSPLGYTERGEQYF. DNA for the CDR3: TGTGCCAGCAGCCCGTCCCCTCTCGGGTACACCGAACGGGGAGAGCAGTACTTC.

The chain is built from TRBV6-2 or TRBV6-3 and TRBJ2-4; 9 nucleotides agree with TRBD2. Trimming cost V 5 bases and J 5 bases; bases outside gene matches: 4. The CDR3 length is 14 residues. Germline loops: CDR1 MNHEY, CDR2 SVGEGT. The CDR3: CASSRSSGENIQYF. CDR3 nucleotides: TGTGCCAGCAGTCGATCTAGCGGGGAAAACATTCAGTACTTC.

The rearrangement links TRBV18 to TRBJ1-6; 8 bases are a match to TRBD1. The trim removed 2 bases at V and 10 bases at J, leaving 7 bases unmatched. The CDR3 sequence is 15 residues long. Germline assignment: CDR1 KGHSH and CDR2 LQKENI. The CDR3 sequence is CASSPWTGYRSPLHF. The CDR3 DNA sequence: TGTGCCAGCTCACCATGGACAGGGTATCGCTCACCCCTCCACTTT.